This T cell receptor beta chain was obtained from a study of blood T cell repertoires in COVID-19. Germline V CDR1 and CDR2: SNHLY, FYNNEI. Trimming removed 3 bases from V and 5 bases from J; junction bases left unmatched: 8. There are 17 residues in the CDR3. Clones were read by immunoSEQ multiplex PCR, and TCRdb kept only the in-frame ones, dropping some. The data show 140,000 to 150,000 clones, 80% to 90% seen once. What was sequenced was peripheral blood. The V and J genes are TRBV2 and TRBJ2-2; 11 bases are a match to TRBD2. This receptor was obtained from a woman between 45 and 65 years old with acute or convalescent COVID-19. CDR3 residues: CASSDLVASGRTGELFF. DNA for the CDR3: TGTGCCAGCAGTGATCTCGTGGCTAGCGGGAGGACCGGGGAGCTGTTTTTT.